This T cell receptor (beta chain) was profiled in a study of cytomegalovirus exposure and HLA in healthy donors. For this clone: No antigen is known for it.

The donors were in the roughly 120-subject validation cohort, distinct from the roughly 600-subject first cohort. The study's findings and limits: Investigators reported 164 TCR beta chains as tied to cytomegalovirus. Accounts indicate the classifier identified cytomegalovirus status with strong specificity and sensitivity.

CDR3 length: 13 residues. CDR1 and CDR2 (germline): SGHTS, YDEGEE. Trimming removed 1 base at V and 4 bases at J, with 9 bases between. The data were produced by immunoSEQ multiplex PCR, yet TCRdb's version contains in-frame clones alone and is incomplete. The sample includes roughly 200,000 clones, around nine tenths of them seen just once. The TCR was taken from a man under 40 in good health and CMV-seropositive. The sequencing input was PBMCs. The chain joins TRBV5-8 to TRBJ2-7, with D hard to call. The CDR3 region has the DNA TGTGCCAGCAGCTTGTCGGCGGTTTACGAGCAGTACTTC. This sequence encodes CASSLSAVYEQYF.